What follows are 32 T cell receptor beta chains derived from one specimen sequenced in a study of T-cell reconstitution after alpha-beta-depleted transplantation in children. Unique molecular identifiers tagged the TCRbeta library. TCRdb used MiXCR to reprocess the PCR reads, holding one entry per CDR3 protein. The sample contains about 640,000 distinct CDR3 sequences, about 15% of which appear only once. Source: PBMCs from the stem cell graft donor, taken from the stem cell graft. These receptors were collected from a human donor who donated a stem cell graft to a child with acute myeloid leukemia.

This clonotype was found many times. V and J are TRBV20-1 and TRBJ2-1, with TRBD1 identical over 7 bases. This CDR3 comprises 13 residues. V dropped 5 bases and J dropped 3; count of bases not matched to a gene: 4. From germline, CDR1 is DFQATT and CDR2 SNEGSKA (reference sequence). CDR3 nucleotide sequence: TGCAGTGCTCAGGGGGACCTCTACAATGAGCAGTTCTTC. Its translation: CSAQGDLYNEQFF.

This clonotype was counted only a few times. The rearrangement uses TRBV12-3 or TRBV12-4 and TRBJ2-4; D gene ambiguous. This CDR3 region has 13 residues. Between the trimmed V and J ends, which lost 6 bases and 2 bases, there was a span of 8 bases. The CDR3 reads CASRDGSKNIQYF. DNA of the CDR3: TGTGCCAGCAGGGACGGTTCCAAAAACATTCAGTACTTC.

CDR3 bases: TGCGCCAGCAGCTTGCGGAATCTTGACGCAGCAACTAATGAAAAACTGTTTTTT. Its protein is CASSLRNLDAATNEKLFF. This chain joins TRBV5-1 and TRBJ1-4; D is unresolved. Trimming left V 1 base short and J 0 bases short, with 16 bases between. Germline CDR1 reads SGHRS; CDR2 reads YFSETQ. This CDR3 region has 18 residues. The full variable domain, with the rest looked up from reference TRBV5-1 and TRBJ1-4, is KAGVTQTPRYLIKTRGQQVTLSCSPISGHRSVSWYQQTPGQGLQFLFEYFSETQRNKGNFPGRFSGRQFSNSRSEMNVSTLELGDSALYLCASSLRNLDAATNEKLFFGSGTQLSVL.

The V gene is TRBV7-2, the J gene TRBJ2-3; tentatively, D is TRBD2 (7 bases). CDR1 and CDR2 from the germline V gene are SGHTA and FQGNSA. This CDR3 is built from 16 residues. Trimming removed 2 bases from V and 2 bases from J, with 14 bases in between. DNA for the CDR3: TGTGCCAGCAGCTTACGGGGGGCGAGTGTCACAGATACGCAGTATTTT. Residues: CASSLRGASVTDTQYF.

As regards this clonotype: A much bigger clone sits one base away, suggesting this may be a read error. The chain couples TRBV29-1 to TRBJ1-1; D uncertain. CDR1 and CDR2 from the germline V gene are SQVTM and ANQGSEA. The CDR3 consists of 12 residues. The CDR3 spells CSVEPENTEDFF. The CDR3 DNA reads TGCAGCGTTGAACCGGAGAACACTGAAGATTTCTTT.

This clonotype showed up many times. The CDR3 DNA follows: TGTGCCAGCACCCCAGGGGGTACTGAAGCTTTCTTT. Its translation: CASTPGGTEAFF. J is TRBJ1-1 and V is TRBV6-5; 7 positions agree with TRBD1. The CDR3 runs 12 residues. V lost 7 bases to trimming and J lost 5 bases; unmatched junction nucleotides: 4. Germline V lookup: CDR1 MNHEY, CDR2 SVGAGI.

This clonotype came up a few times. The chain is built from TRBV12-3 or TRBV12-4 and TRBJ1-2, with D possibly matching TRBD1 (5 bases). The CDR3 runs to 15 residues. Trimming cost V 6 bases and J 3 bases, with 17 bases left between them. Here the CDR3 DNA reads TGTGCCAGCAGCCCTACCTCCCTGGGGGACTATGGCTACACCTTC. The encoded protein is CASSPTSLGDYGYTF.

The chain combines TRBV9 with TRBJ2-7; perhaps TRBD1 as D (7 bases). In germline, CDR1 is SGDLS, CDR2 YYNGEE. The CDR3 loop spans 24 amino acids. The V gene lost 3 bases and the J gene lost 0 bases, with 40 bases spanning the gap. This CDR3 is CASSAGGTVFPTTFIPPSSYEQYF. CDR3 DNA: TGTGCCAGCAGCGCCGGAGGGACAGTGTTTCCAACCACCTTTATCCCACCTAGCTCCTACGAGCAGTACTTC.

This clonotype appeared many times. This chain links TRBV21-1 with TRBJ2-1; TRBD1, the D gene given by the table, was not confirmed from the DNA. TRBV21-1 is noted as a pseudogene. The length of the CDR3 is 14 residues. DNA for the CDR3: TGTGCCAGCAGCGGGACAGGGAATTACAATGAGCAGTTCTTC. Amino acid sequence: CASSGTGNYNEQFF.

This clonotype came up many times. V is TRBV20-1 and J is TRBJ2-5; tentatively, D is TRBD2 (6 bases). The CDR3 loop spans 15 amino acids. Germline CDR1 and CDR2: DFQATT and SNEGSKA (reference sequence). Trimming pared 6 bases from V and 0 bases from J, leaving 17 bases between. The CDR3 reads CSARESWGDQETQYF. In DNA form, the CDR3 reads TGCAGTGCCCGGGAGTCCTGGGGGGACCAAGAGACCCAGTACTTC.

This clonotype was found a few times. DNA for the CDR3: TGTGCCAGCAGCTTAGACTCGGGCACAGATACGCAGTATTTT. Its protein product is CASSLDSGTDTQYF. This chain joins TRBV7-2 and TRBJ2-3; D remains ambiguous. The V gene's germline CDR1 is SGHTA and CDR2 FQGNSA. The V end lost 1 base, the J end lost 1 base, and 6 bases lay between the germline ends. CDR3 length equals 14 residues.

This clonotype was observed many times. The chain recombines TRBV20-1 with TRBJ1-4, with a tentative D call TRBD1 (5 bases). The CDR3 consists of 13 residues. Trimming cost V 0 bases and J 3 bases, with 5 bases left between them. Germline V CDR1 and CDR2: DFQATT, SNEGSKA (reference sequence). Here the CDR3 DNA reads TGCAGTGCTAGAGAGGGGCCTAATGAAAAACTGTTTTTT. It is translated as CSAREGPNEKLFF.

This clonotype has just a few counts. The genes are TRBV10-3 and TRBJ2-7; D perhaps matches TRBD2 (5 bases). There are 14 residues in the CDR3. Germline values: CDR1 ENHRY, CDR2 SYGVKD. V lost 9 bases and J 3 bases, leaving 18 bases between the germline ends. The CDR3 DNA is TGTGCCATATCCCCAGGAGGTAGCCTCTACGAGCAGTACGTC. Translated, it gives CAISPGGSLYEQYV.

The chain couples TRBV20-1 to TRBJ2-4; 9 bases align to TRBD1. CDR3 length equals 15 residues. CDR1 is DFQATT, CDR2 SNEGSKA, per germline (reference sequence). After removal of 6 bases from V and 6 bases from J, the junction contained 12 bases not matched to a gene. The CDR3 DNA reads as TGCAGTGCCCCTCCCACAGGGGGCCTCGCAAACATTCAGTACTTC. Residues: CSAPPTGGLANIQYF.

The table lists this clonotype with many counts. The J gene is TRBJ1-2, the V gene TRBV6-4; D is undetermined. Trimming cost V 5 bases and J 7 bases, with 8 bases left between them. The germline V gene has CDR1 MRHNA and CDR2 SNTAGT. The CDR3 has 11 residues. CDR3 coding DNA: TGTGCCAGCAGTAACAATCTTGGCTACACCTTC. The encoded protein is CASSNNLGYTF.

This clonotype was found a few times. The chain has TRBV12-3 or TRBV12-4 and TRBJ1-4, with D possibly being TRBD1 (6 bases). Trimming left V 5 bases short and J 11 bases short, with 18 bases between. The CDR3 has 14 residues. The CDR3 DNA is TGTGCCAGCAGTCCACTTTCCCCAGGGGACAAACTGTTTTTT. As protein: CASSPLSPGDKLFF.

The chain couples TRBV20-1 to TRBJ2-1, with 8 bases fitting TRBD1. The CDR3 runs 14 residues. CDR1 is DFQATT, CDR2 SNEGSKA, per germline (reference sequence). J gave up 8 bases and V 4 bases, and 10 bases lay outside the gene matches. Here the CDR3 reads CSAMGQESYDEQFF. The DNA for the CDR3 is TGCAGTGCTATGGGACAGGAATCGTATGATGAGCAGTTCTTC.

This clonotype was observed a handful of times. The CDR3, as DNA: TGTGCCAGCAGCGATGTATCTATTAATGGCGCAGATACGCAGTATTTT. Protein: CASSDVSINGADTQYF. V usage is TRBV5-6 and J usage is TRBJ2-3; D gene uncertain. The CDR3 totals 16 residues. The V and J ends lost 4 bases and 4 bases respectively, with 19 bases between them. Germline CDR1 is SGHDT and CDR2 is YYEEEE.

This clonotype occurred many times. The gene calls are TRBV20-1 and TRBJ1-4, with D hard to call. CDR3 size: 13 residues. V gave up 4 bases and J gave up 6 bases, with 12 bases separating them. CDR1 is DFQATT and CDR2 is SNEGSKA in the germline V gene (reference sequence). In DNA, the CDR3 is TGCAGTGCTAAGAACATATGGTATGAAAAACTGTTTTTT. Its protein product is CSAKNIWYEKLFF.

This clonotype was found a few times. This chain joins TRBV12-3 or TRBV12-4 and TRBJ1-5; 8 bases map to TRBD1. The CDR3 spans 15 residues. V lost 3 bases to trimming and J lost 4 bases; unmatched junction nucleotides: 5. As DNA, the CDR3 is TGTGCCAGCAGTTTTCGGGACAGGAAAAATCAGCCCCAGCATTTT. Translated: CASSFRDRKNQPQHF.

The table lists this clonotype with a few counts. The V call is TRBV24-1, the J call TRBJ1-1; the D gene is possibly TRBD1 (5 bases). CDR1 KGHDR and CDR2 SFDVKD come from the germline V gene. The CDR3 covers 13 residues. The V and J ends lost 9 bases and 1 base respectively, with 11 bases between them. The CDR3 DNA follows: TGTGCCACCCTGGGGGGGACGAACACTGAAGCTTTCTTT. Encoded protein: CATLGGTNTEAFF.

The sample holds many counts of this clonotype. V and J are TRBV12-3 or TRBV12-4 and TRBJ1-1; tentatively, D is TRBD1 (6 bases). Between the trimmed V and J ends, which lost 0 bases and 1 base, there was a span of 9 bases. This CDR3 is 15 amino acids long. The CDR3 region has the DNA TGTGCCAGCAGTTTAGCGGGGACACAGAACACTGAAGCTTTCTTT. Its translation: CASSLAGTQNTEAFF.

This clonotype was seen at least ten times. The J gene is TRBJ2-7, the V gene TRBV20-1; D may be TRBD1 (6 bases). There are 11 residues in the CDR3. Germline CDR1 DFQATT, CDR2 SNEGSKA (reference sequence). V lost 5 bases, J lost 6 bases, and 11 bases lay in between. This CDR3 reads CSALQGIEQYF. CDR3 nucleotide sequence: TGCAGTGCTCTGCAGGGGATCGAGCAGTACTTC.

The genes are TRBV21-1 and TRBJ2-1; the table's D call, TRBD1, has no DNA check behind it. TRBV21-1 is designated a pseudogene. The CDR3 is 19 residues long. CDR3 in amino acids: CASSTTSPFRDRANNEQFF. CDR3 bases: TGTGCCAGCAGCACGACAAGTCCCTTTAGGGACAGGGCAAACAATGAGCAGTTCTTC.

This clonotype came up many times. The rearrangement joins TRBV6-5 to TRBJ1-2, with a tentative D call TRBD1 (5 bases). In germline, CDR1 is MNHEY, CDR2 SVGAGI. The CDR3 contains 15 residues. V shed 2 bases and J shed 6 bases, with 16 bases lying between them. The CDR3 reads CASSYPGNRMDGYTF. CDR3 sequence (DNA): TGTGCCAGCAGTTACCCAGGGAATAGAATGGATGGCTACACCTTC.

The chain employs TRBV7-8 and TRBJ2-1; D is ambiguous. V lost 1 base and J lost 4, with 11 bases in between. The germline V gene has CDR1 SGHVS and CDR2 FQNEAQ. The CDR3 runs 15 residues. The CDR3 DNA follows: TGTGCCAGCAGCTTAGAGTTTGGCCTATACAATGAGCAGTTCTTC. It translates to CASSLEFGLYNEQFF.

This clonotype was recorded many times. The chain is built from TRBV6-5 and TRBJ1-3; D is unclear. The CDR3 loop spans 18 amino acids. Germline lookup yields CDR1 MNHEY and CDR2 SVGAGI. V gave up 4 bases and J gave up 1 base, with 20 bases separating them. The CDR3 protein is CASSFQRPQLTSGNTIYF. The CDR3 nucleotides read TGTGCCAGCAGTTTCCAACGCCCCCAACTGACTTCTGGAAACACCATATATTTT.

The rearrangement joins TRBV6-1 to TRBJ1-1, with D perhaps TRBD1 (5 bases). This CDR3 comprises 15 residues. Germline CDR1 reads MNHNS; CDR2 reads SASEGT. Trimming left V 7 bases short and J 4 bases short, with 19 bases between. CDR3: CASIRAQGSGTEAFF. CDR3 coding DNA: TGTGCCAGCATACGGGCGCAGGGCAGTGGCACTGAAGCTTTCTTT.

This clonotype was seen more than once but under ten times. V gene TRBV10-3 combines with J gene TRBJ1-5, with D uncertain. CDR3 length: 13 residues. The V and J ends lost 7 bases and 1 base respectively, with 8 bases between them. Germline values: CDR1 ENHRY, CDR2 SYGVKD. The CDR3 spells CAITESSNQPQHF. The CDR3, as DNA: TGTGCCATCACCGAATCCAGCAATCAGCCCCAGCATTTT.

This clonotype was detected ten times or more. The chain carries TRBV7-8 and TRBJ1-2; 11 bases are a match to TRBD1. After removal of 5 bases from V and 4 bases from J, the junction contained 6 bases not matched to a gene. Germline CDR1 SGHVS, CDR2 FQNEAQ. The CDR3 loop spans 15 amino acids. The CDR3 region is CASSKRDRGSYGYTF. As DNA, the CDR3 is TGTGCCAGCAGCAAACGGGACAGGGGGAGCTATGGCTACACCTTC.

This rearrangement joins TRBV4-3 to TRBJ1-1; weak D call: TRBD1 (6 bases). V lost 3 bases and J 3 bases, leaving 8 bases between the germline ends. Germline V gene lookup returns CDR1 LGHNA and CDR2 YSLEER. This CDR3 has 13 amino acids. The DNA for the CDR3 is TGCGCCAGCAGCCACCCAGGGGACACTGAAGCTTTCTTT. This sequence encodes CASSHPGDTEAFF.

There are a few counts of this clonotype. The chain's CDR3 is CASSYSGGGSYEQYF. CDR3 nucleotide sequence: TGTGCCAGCAGTTACTCAGGGGGCGGCTCCTACGAGCAGTACTTC. V and J are TRBV6-5 and TRBJ2-7; 7 nucleotides match TRBD1. V gave up 0 bases and J gave up 0 bases; unmatched junction bases: 2. CDR3 length: 15 amino acids. Germline CDR1 is MNHEY and CDR2 is SVGAGI.